The clone carrying this T cell receptor (beta chain) was recorded at least ten times. The antigen remains unidentified. These data are taken from a study of blood T cells in healthy people across ages. Study findings and constraints: PBMC samples, being unsorted, prevented any conclusive comparison of naive and antigen-experienced cells.

Total RNA was isolated from each sample in quantities of at least 5 micrograms. A J-beta primer mix and a sample-barcoded 5' primer were used in a second PCR of about 7 to 12 cycles. Using its own MiXCR run on the 5' RACE reads, TCRdb lists one record per CDR3 protein. The top ten clones hold 15% to 20% of a sample with approximately 810,000 distinct CDR3 sequences, 25% to 30% of them seen once. Germline-derived CDR1 and CDR2 are LGHNA and YNFKEQ. Trimming removed 0 bases at V and 0 bases at J, with 11 bases between. CDR3 length: 16 amino acids. V usage is TRBV4-2 and J usage is TRBJ1-2; D gene unclear. This clonotype was obtained from a woman older than 75 in good health. Source material: blood. Written as DNA, the CDR3 is TGTGCCAGCAGCCAAGATGGATACAAGACTAACTATGGCTACACCTTC. Protein product: CASSQDGYKTNYGYTF.